This T cell receptor beta chain was retrieved from a study of CD8 T cells in Susac syndrome. Reverse transcription of roughly 0.5 to 1 ug RNA was carried out with random hexamers. Amplification of TCR beta CDR3 spanned 54 Vbeta and 13 Jbeta via immunoSEQ multiplex PCR. TCRdb re-called the immunoSEQ multiplex PCR reads with MiXCR, one entry per CDR3 protein. The table has 120,000 or so distinct CDR3 sequences, roughly 92% seen once; the top ten hold roughly 0.092%. Regarding this clonotype: Antigen unknown.

Study-level points and caveats: The study admitted that it had a relatively small number of individuals in its TCR sequencing and HLA analysis.

CD8+ and CD4+ T cells from blood underwent TCR beta sequencing, which was carried out in a high-throughput format. TEMRA cells were FACS-enriched, and CD8+ and CD4+ T cells were isolated negatively. The length of the CDR3 is 13 residues. Germline assignment: CDR1 LGHNA and CDR2 YSLEER. V lost 0 bases and J lost 11, with 10 bases in between. This receptor was taken from a human donor in good health. V usage is TRBV4-3 and J usage is TRBJ1-4; D remains ambiguous. Source material: CD4+ T cells from PBMCs. This CDR3 is CASSQDAGTKLFF. CDR3 bases: TGCGCCAGCAGCCAAGATGCGGGTACTAAACTGTTTTTT.